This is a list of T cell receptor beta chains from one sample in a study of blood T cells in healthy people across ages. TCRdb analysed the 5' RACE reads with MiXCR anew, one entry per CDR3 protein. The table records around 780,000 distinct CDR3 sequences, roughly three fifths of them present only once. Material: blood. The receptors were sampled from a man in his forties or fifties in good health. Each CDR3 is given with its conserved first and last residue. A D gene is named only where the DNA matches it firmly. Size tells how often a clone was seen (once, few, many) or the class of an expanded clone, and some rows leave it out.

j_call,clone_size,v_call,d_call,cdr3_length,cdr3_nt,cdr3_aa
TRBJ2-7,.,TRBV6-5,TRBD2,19,TGTGCCAGCAGTTACTCGCCAGGGGGAGGACTAGCGGAATCCTACGAGCAGTACTTC,CASSYSPGGGLAESYEQYF
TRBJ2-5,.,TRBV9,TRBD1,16,TGTGCCAGCAGCGCCTGGGACAGGGGGCCCCAAGAGACCCAGTACTTC,CASSAWDRGPQETQYF
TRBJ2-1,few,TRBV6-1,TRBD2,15,TGTGCCAGTACGACTAGCCTAAACTCCTACAATGAGCAGTTCTTC,CASTTSLNSYNEQFF
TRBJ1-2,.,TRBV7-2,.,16,TGTGCCAGCAGCTTAAACGGACAGCTCCCTAACTATGGCTACACCTTC,CASSLNGQLPNYGYTF
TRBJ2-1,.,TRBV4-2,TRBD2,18,TGTGCCAGCAGCCAAGATCTCACTAGCGGGTTCTCCTACGATGAGCAGTTCTTC,CASSQDLTSGFSYDEQFF
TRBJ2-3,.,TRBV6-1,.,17,TGTGCCAGCAGTGTCTGGATGTGGGCCCTAGGGGCGGATACGCAGTATTTT,CASSVWMWALGADTQYF
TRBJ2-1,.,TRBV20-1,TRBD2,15,TGCAGTGCTAGTCGCGGCGGGGGGCTATATAATGAGCAGTTCTTC,CSASRGGGLYNEQFF
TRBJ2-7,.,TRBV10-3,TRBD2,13,TGTGCCATCAATAGCGGGAACACCTACGAGCAGTACTTC,CAINSGNTYEQYF
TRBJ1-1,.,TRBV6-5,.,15,TGTGCCAGCAGTCAATCACAGGCGGGGTACACTGAAGCTTTCTTT,CASSQSQAGYTEAFF
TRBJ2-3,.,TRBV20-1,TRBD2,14,TGCAGTGCTTTAGGGGGACTAGGGTCAGATACGCAGTATTTT,CSALGGLGSDTQYF
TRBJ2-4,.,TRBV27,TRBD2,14,TGTGCCAGCAGTACGGGACTAGTTTCAAACATTCAGTACTTC,CASSTGLVSNIQYF
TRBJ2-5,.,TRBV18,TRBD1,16,TGTGCCAGCTCACCCCGAGGGGGCGGAAATAGAGAGACCCAGTACTTC,CASSPRGGGNRETQYF
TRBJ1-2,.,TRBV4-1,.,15,TGCGCCAGCAGCCAAGATCAGTGGGGGATGAGCGGCTACACCTTC,CASSQDQWGMSGYTF
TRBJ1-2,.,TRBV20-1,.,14,TGCAGTGCCCCCCCTCGTTCCTCGATGTATGGCTACACCTTC,CSAPPRSSMYGYTF
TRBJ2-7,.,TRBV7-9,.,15,TGTGCCAGCAGCCCAGACGGAGCAACGTCCTACGAGCAGTACTTC,CASSPDGATSYEQYF
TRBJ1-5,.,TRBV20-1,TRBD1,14,TGCAGTGCTAGTGGGACAGGGGATAATCAGCCCCAGCATTTT,CSASGTGDNQPQHF
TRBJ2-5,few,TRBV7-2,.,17,TGTGCCAGCAGCTTAGTGGACGATGGGCAGGGTGCTCAGACCCAGTACTTC,CASSLVDDGQGAQTQYF
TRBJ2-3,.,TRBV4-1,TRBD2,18,TGCGCCAGCAGCCTTACCCTTGATGGAACTAGCGGGACAGATACGCAGTATTTT,CASSLTLDGTSGTDTQYF
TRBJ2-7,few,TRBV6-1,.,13,TGTGCCAGCAGTCGAATGACAGAATACGAGCAGTACTTC,CASSRMTEYEQYF
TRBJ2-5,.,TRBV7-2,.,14,TGTGCCAGCAGAGTGGGCGGGGGCAAAGAGACCCAGTACTTC,CASRVGGGKETQYF
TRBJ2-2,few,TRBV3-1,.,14,TGTGCCAGCAGCCATAAGTGGATCACCGGGGAGCTGTTTTTT,CASSHKWITGELFF
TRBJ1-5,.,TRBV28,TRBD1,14,TGTGCCAGCAGTTTAGGACAGGGATATCAGCCCCAGCATTTT,CASSLGQGYQPQHF
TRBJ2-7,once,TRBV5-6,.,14,TGTGCCAGCAGCCTACCCGAGGTCTCCTACGAGCAGTACTTC,CASSLPEVSYEQYF
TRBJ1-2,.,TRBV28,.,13,TGTGCCAACAGCCCCGGGGCGCAGGATGGCTACACCTTC,CANSPGAQDGYTF
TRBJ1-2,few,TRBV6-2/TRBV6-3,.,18,TGTGCCAGCAGGAACCCGACAGGATCAAGTGGGTATGACTATGGCTACACCTTC,CASRNPTGSSGYDYGYTF
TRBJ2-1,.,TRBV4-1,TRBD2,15,TGCGCCAGCAGCCAAGCTGCGGGAGGGATCGGTGAGCAGTTCTTC,CASSQAAGGIGEQFF
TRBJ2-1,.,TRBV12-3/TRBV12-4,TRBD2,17,TGTGCCAGCAGTCGAACCGGGACTATACCTCCGGGCAATGAGCAGTTCTTC,CASSRTGTIPPGNEQFF
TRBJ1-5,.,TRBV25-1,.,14,TGTGCCAGCAGTGACCCCTTCCAGGATCAGCCCCAGCATTTT,CASSDPFQDQPQHF
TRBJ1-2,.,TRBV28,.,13,TGTGCCAGCAGTTTTTTAGGGTATGATGGCTACACCTTC,CASSFLGYDGYTF
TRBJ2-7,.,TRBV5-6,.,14,TGTGCCAGCAGCGCAAGACTAGATTCCTACGAGCAGTACTTC,CASSARLDSYEQYF
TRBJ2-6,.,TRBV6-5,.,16,TGTGCCAGCAGTCAACGACGGTTAACTGGGGCCAACGTCCTGACTTTC,CASSQRRLTGANVLTF
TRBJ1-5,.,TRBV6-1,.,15,TGTGCCAGCAGTGAATGGGGGGGTTCGGATCAGCCCCAGCATTTT,CASSEWGGSDQPQHF
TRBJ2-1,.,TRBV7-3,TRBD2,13,TGTGCCAGCAGCCCGGGACTAGGTGGTGAGCAGTTCTTC,CASSPGLGGEQFF
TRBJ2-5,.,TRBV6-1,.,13,TGTGCCAGCATGTCGACGGGTCTGGAGACCCAGTACTTC,CASMSTGLETQYF
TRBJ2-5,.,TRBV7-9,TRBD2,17,TGTGCCAGCAGCTTAGCCCCAGGGACTAGCGGGAAGGAGACCCAGTACTTC,CASSLAPGTSGKETQYF
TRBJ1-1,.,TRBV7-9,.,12,TGTGCCAGCAGCTTATGGAACACTGAAGCTTTCTTT,CASSLWNTEAFF
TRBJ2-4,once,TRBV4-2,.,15,TGTGCCAGCAGCCAAGACGGGGTCTCGAATAACATTCAGTACTTC,CASSQDGVSNNIQYF
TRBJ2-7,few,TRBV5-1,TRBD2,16,TGCGCCAGCAGCTACACGGGACTAGCGGGGCCCTACGAGCAGTACTTC,CASSYTGLAGPYEQYF
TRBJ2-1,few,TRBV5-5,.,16,TGTGCCAGCAGTCCTGGAGCTAGCGCGAACTACAATGAGCAGTTCTTC,CASSPGASANYNEQFF
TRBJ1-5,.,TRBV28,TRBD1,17,TGTGCCAGCAGAAACAGGGGGCTCAGATATAGCAATCAGCCCCAGCATTTT,CASRNRGLRYSNQPQHF
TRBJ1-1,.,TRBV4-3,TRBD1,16,TGCGCCAGCAGCCAGATGACCGGGACAGGGGGCACTGAAGCTTTCTTT,CASSQMTGTGGTEAFF
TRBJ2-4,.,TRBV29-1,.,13,TGCAGCGTGGGGAGAGGGCCCATCGGGGAGCAGTACTTC,CSVGRGPIGEQYF
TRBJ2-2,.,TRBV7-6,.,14,TGTGCCAGCAGCTCCTCTTTCCAAACCGGGGAGCTGTTTTTT,CASSSSFQTGELFF
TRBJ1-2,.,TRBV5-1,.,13,TGCGCCAGCAGCTCGGCGGGTGACTATGGCTACACCTTC,CASSSAGDYGYTF
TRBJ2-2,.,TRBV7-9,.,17,TGTGCCAGCACCCCACCTGGGCTCCTCGGGAACACCGGGGAGCTGTTTTTT,CASTPPGLLGNTGELFF
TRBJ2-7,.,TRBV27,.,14,TGTGCCAGCAGTTTAATTCACAACTCCTACGAGCAGTACTTC,CASSLIHNSYEQYF
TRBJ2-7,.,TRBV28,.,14,TGTGCCAGCAGTTTTACACGCGTACCCTACGAGCAGTACTTC,CASSFTRVPYEQYF
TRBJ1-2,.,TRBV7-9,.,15,TGTGCCAGCAGCTTAGATGAGGTCAGCTCCAATGGCTACACCTTC,CASSLDEVSSNGYTF
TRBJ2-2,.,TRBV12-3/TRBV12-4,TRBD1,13,TGTGCCAGCACGACAGGGTTGACCGGGGAGCTGTTTTTT,CASTTGLTGELFF
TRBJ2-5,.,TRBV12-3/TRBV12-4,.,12,TGTGCCAGCACAGGGGACCAAGAGACCCAGTACTTC,CASTGDQETQYF
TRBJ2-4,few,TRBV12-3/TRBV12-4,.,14,TGTGCCAGCAGTCCCCGAGGGGGGGGTGACATTCAGTACTTC,CASSPRGGGDIQYF
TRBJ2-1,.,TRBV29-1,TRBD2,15,TGCAGCGTGGGGGGGAGAGCGGGATGGGGCAATGAGCAGTTCTTC,CSVGGRAGWGNEQFF
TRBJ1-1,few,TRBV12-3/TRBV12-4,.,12,TGTGCCAGCAGTCACCTTAAGGGGGAAGCTTTCTTT,CASSHLKGEAFF
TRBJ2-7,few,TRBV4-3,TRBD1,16,TGCGCCAGCAGCCAAGCGGCCGGGACAGCCCCCTACGAGCAGTACTTC,CASSQAAGTAPYEQYF